This T cell receptor beta chain was obtained from a study of blood T cells in healthy people across ages. PCR was performed a second time for roughly 7 to 12 cycles using a sample-barcoded 5' primer and a J-beta primer mix. Via MiXCR, TCRdb re-called the 5' RACE reads, giving one row per CDR3 protein. The sample consists of 1,300,000 or so distinct CDR3 sequences, 59% of them appearing once. Trimming took off 5 bases at V and 2 bases at J, with 10 bases between the two ends. CDR1 and CDR2 (germline): MNHEY, SVGAGI. This CDR3 comprises 14 residues. The chain combines TRBV6-5 with TRBJ1-5; D possibly corresponds to TRBD1 (6 bases). The sequence derives from a man between 18 and 29 years old in good health. The sample consisted of blood. CDR3 sequence: CASSRAGGNQPQHF. CDR3 DNA sequence: TGTGCCAGCAGTAGAGCAGGGGGCAATCAGCCCCAGCATTTT.